Included here is one TCR beta chain sequence, with context. What it binds is unknown. The data belong to a study of cytomegalovirus exposure and HLA in healthy donors. TCRdb's table, derived via immunoSEQ multiplex PCR, lists solely in-frame clones and lacks some. The sample lists hundreds of thousands of clones, approximately 84% occurring once. Study results and caveats: The authors enumerated 150 to 200 TCR beta chains as linked to cytomegalovirus.

Per the germline V gene, CDR1 is SGHVS and CDR2 is FQNEAQ. Trimming removed 1 base from V and 2 bases from J, with 16 bases in between. This CDR3 contains 17 residues. Material for sequencing was PBMCs. The source is a woman aged 30 to 39 in good health and CMV-seropositive. The rearrangement joins TRBV7-8 to TRBJ2-3, with a weak D call TRBD2 (6 bases). This chain's CDR3 is CASSLVGAAGTTDTQYF. CDR3 DNA sequence: TGTGCCAGCAGCTTAGTCGGGGCTGCGGGAACCACAGATACGCAGTATTTT. Full variable domain (missing parts from reference TRBV7-8 and TRBJ2-3): GAGVSQSPRYKVAKRGQDVALRCDPISGHVSLFWYQQALGQGPEFLTYFQNEAQLDKSGLPSDRFFAERPEGSVSTLKIQRTQQEDSAVYLCASSLVGAAGTTDTQYFGPGTRLTVL.